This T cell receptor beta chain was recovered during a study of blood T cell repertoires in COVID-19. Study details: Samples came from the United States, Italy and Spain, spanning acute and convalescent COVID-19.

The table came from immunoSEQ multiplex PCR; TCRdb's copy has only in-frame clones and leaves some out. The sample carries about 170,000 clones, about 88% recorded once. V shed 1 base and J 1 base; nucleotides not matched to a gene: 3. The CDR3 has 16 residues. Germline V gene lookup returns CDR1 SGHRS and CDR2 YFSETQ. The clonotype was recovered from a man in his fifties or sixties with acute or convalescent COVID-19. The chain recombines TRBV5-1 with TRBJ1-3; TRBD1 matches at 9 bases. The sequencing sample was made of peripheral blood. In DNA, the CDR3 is TGCGCCAGCAGCTTGCTGGGACAGGGTTCTGGAAACACCATATATTTT. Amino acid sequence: CASSLLGQGSGNTIYF.